This T cell receptor (beta chain) was retrieved from a study of blood T cell repertoires in COVID-19. The wider study: Samples came from the United States, Italy and Spain, spanning acute and convalescent COVID-19. PBMCs, B-cell-depleted T cells, or T cells were the source of the cDNA or gDNA that made up the material.

Profiling relied on immunoSEQ multiplex PCR, and the TCRdb table lists in-frame clones only, not all of them. The table lists some 350,000 clones, approximately 91% of them singletons. V was clipped by 1 base and J by 7 bases; unmatched bases: 4. Germline CDR1 and CDR2: SGHTA and FQGNSA. The CDR3 length is 14 residues. This chain links TRBV7-2 with TRBJ1-2; 9 bases align to TRBD1. The sequence was collected from a woman in her 70s with COVID-19, enrolled during active disease. The source material was peripheral blood. The CDR3 nucleotides read TGTGCCAGCAGCTTAGAGGGGACAGGGTTTGGCTACACCTTC. This sequence encodes CASSLEGTGFGYTF.